This record looks at one T cell receptor beta chain sequence and its context. The antigen is unknown. These data originate in a study of lymphopenia after photon versus proton radiotherapy. Study-wide points: After the lymphocyte nadir, photon-treated repertoires showed oligoclonal expansion, especially of CD8+ Temra cells.

Germline V gene lookup returns CDR1 SGDLS and CDR2 YYNGEE. CDR3 length: 16 residues. V was trimmed by 0 bases and J by 5 bases, leaving 14 bases between them. Method: immunoSEQ multiplex PCR; TCRdb's copy keeps in-frame clones and lacks some. The repertoire has roughly 76,000 clones, approximately 90% of them found once; the top ten carry approximately 2%. Sequencing was performed on peripheral blood, taken from a patient treated with photon-based radiotherapy. This TCR was recovered from a woman in her 40s with cholangiocarcinoma. The chain uses TRBV9 and TRBJ2-2; D unresolved. CDR3 nucleotides: TGTGCCAGCAGCGTAGCTCCTCAGGAGCCGACCGGGGAGCTGTTTTTT. Translating it yields CASSVAPQEPTGELFF.